The 7 T cell receptor beta chains listed next were all sequenced from one sample in a study of T cells in Graves' hyperthyroidism and ophthalmopathy. It was RNA transcripts that yielded the amplified TCR beta CDR3 regions. The HTBI set primed first-round TCR CDR3 RT-PCR. Using its own MiXCR run on the multiplex PCR reads, TCRdb lists one record per CDR3 protein. The profile shows hundreds of thousands of distinct CDR3 sequences, about 16% of them singletons. The sample consisted of blood. The receptors shown here come from a woman between 18 and 29 years old with Graves' ophthalmopathy.

On this clonotype itself: This could be a read error, since a much larger clone is one nucleotide away. This rearrangement joins TRBV29-1 to TRBJ1-1; D remains unclear. The CDR3 covers 13 residues. Trimming pared 7 bases from V and 3 bases from J, leaving 15 bases between. Germline values: CDR1 SQVTM, CDR2 ANQGSEA. The CDR3 protein is CSGYSQVDTEAFF. CDR3 coding DNA: TGCAGCGGATACAGCCAGGTGGACACTGAAGCTTTCTTT. Supplemented by reference TRBV29-1 and TRBJ1-1, the full variable domain reads SAVISQKPSRDICQRGTSLTIQCQVDSQVTMMFWYRQQPGQSLTLIATANQGSEATYESGFVIDKFPISRPNLTFSTLTVSNMSPEDSSIYLCSGYSQVDTEAFFGQGTRLTVV.

The chain links TRBV6-5 to TRBJ1-1; D call uncertain. This CDR3 is built from 14 residues. Germline CDR1 reads MNHEY; CDR2 reads SVGAGI. The V and J ends lost 0 bases and 2 bases respectively, with 7 bases between them. Written as DNA, the CDR3 is TGTGCCAGCAGTTACTCGGGCGCAAACACTGAAGCTTTCTTT. This sequence encodes CASSYSGANTEAFF.

This clonotype was observed many times. J is TRBJ1-2 and V is TRBV27; TRBD1 agrees at 8 bases. The germline CDR1 and CDR2 sequences are MNHEY and SMNVEV (reference sequence). V shed 5 bases, J shed 6 bases, and the junction held 11 bases outside the gene matches. The CDR3 is made up of 15 amino acids. The CDR3 sequence is CASSQRGQAENGYTF. In DNA, the CDR3 is TGTGCCAGCAGTCAGAGGGGACAGGCCGAAAATGGCTACACCTTC.

The sample holds many counts of this clonotype. The genes are TRBV7-9 and TRBJ1-1, with unresolved D. V was trimmed by 5 bases and J by 0 bases, leaving 7 bases between them. CDR3 size: 13 residues. Germline lookup yields CDR1 SEHNR and CDR2 FQNEAQ (reference sequence). CDR3 in DNA: TGTGCCAGCAGCGCCGAAGTGAACACTGAAGCTTTCTTT. This encodes CASSAEVNTEAFF.

This clonotype was observed at least ten times. This chain uses TRBV5-1 with TRBJ1-1; no reliable D call. Germline values: CDR1 SGHRS, CDR2 YFSETQ. V lost 0 bases and J lost 4, with 10 bases in between. The CDR3 loop spans 14 amino acids. In DNA form, the CDR3 reads TGCGCCAGCAGCTTGGCCCCGGGTTTCACTGAAGCTTTCTTT. Translating it yields CASSLAPGFTEAFF. Complete variable domain (other parts from reference TRBV5-1 and TRBJ1-1): KAGVTQTPRYLIKTRGQQVTLSCSPISGHRSVSWYQQTPGQGLQFLFEYFSETQRNKGNFPGRFSGRQFSNSRSEMNVSTLELGDSALYLCASSLAPGFTEAFFGQGTRLTVV.

This clonotype was counted ten times or more. The V call is TRBV28, the J call TRBJ2-3; D might be TRBD2 (7 bases). The CDR3 consists of 17 residues. Trimming pared 1 base from V and 5 bases from J, leaving 19 bases between. Germline CDR1 and CDR2: MDHEN and SYDVKM. The CDR3 DNA follows: TGTGCCAGCAGTTTATTAGGGGGGGCAAGATCGGGAGATACGCAGTATTTT. As protein: CASSLLGGARSGDTQYF.

This clonotype was found many times. V usage is TRBV4-1 and J usage is TRBJ2-2, with a weak D call TRBD2 (6 bases). Between the trimmed V and J ends, which lost 2 bases and 5 bases, there was a span of 12 bases. In germline, CDR1 is MGHRA, CDR2 YSYEKL. The CDR3 is made up of 15 amino acids. The DNA for the CDR3 is TGCGCCAGCAGCCAACCCTTGACTAGGACCGGGGAGCTGTTTTTT. Protein product: CASSQPLTRTGELFF.